The 27 T cell receptor beta chains reported below all come from one sample, sequenced in a study of beta chain features in type 1 diabetes. No antigens are known for them. Study-level points and caveats: All four CD4+ subsets from Type 1 diabetes patients carried moderately but significantly shorter TCRB CDR3s.

TCRB transcripts that were expressed got sequenced, as all of the isolated RNA had been reverse transcribed. Sequencing used immunoSEQ multiplex PCR; TCRdb keeps in-frame clones, though not all of them. The table has hundreds of thousands of clones, about an eighth seen once. Sequencing input: naive CD4+ T cells from blood. The source of these receptors is a man aged 18 to 30 with type 1 diabetes.

The CDR3 spells CAISEETGTGSGYTF. The CDR3 DNA reads as TGTGCCATCAGTGAGGAGACCGGGACAGGGAGCGGCTACACCTTC. The J gene is TRBJ1-2, the V gene TRBV10-3; TRBD1 matches 9 bases. CDR1 is ENHRY and CDR2 is SYGVKD in the germline V gene. This CDR3 has 15 amino acids. The V and J ends lost 2 bases and 8 bases, in that order; junction bases with no gene match: 9.

This clone was observed a handful of times. V and J are TRBV2 and TRBJ2-3, with TRBD1 matching 10 bases. V was clipped by 4 bases and J by 3 bases; unmatched bases: 4. The germline CDR1 and CDR2 sequences are SNHLY and FYNNEI. This CDR3 is built from 15 residues. CDR3 in amino acids: CASSVGTGETDTQYF. The CDR3 nucleotides read TGTGCCAGCAGTGTGGGGACAGGGGAGACAGATACGCAGTATTTT.

The chain joins TRBV28 to TRBJ2-3, with 9 bases aligning to TRBD1. After removal of 5 bases from V and 5 bases from J, the junction contained 11 bases not matched to a gene. CDR1 is MDHEN, CDR2 SYDVKM, per germline. The CDR3 length is 16 residues. The DNA for the CDR3 is TGTGCCAGCAGTAATTGGACAGGGGAAGGTAGAGATACGCAGTATTTT. This sequence encodes CASSNWTGEGRDTQYF.

This clone was found many times. The CDR3 region has the DNA TGCGCCAGCAGCCAACGGCGTGACGGGACGTTATACAATGAGCAGTTCTTC. Translating gives CASSQRRDGTLYNEQFF. V gene TRBV4-1 combines with J gene TRBJ2-1; the D gene could be TRBD1 or TRBD2 (5 bases each). The CDR3 is 17 amino acids. The germline V and J ends were trimmed by 2 bases and 4 bases, with 18 bases remaining between them. Germline V gene sequence: CDR1 MGHRA, CDR2 YSYEKL.

There are a few counts of this clone. V and J are TRBV6-6 and TRBJ1-6, with 8 bases that match TRBD1. V dropped 6 bases and J dropped 7; count of bases not matched to a gene: 8. Germline CDR1 MNHNY, CDR2 SVGAGI (reference sequence). CDR3 length: 15 amino acids. The CDR3 DNA sequence: TGTGCCAGCAGCCGCGGACAGGGCGGGAATTCACCCCTCCACTTT. This codes for CASSRGQGGNSPLHF.

This rearrangement joins TRBV18 to TRBJ2-7; a possible D gene is TRBD1 (6 bases). Germline V gene data show CDR1 as KGHSH and CDR2 as LQKENI. V shed 2 bases and J shed 9 bases, with 17 bases lying between them. This CDR3 has 14 amino acids. The CDR3 DNA reads TGTGCCAGCTCACCAACAGGACAGTCTTTAGGGCAGTACTTC. Translating gives CASSPTGQSLGQYF.

The sample holds a few counts of this clone. The chain has TRBV7-8 and TRBJ1-1; 9 nucleotides agree with TRBD1. Germline CDR1 is SGHVS and CDR2 is FQNEAQ. The CDR3 is made up of 15 amino acids. With V trimmed by 4 bases and J by 0 bases, 3 bases remained unmatched. The CDR3 coding sequence is TGTGCCAGCAGCTCACAGGGGGCTATGAACACTGAAGCTTTCTTT. Translating it yields CASSSQGAMNTEAFF.

V gene TRBV19 combines with J gene TRBJ2-7; 7 bases map to TRBD1. The germline V gene has CDR1 LNHDA and CDR2 SQIVND (reference sequence). Trimming removed 3 bases from V and 1 base from J; junction bases left unmatched: 6. This CDR3 spans 15 amino acids. The CDR3 spells CASSIGQGESYEQYF. In DNA form, the CDR3 reads TGTGCCAGTAGTATCGGTCAGGGGGAGTCCTACGAGCAGTACTTC.

The chain recombines TRBV2 with TRBJ2-5; 9 nucleotides match TRBD2. CDR1 SNHLY and CDR2 FYNNEI come from the germline V gene. This CDR3 region has 14 residues. The ends lost 11 bases at V and 0 bases at J; junction bases unmatched: 7. The DNA of the CDR3 is TGTGCCGGCCGGGAGCGGGGGGACCAAGAGACCCAGTACTTC. Translation gives CAGRERGDQETQYF.

This clone was detected only a few times. The chain links TRBV14 to TRBJ2-3, with D uncertain. CDR1 and CDR2 (germline): SGHDN, FVKESK. Trimming removed 3 bases at V and 1 base at J, with 5 bases between. The CDR3 contains 13 residues. The CDR3: CASSQMGTDTQYF. Written as DNA, the CDR3 is TGTGCCAGCAGCCAGATGGGCACAGATACGCAGTATTTT.

This clone was recorded a few times. The chain joins TRBV30 to TRBJ1-5; D is unresolved. The germline CDR1 and CDR2 sequences are GTSNPN and SVGIG (reference sequence). Trimming removed 1 base at V and 6 bases at J, with 10 bases between. The CDR3 runs to 13 residues. The CDR3 DNA is TGTGCCTGGAGTGGCTCAGCTCCTCAGCCCCAGCATTTT. Protein sequence: CAWSGSAPQPQHF.

The chain links TRBV30 to TRBJ1-2; D gene unclear. The CDR3 has 11 residues. Deletions cut 4 bases from V and 5 bases from J, with 8 bases between. Germline assignment: CDR1 GTSNPN and CDR2 SVGIG (reference sequence). The CDR3, as DNA: TGTGCCTGGACCATTTCTTATGGCTACACCTTC. Translated: CAWTISYGYTF.

This clone has a handful of counts. V gene TRBV30 combines with J gene TRBJ1-2, with TRBD1 matching over 10 bases. The V gene's germline CDR1 is GTSNPN and CDR2 SVGIG (reference sequence). V shed 1 base and J 9 bases; nucleotides not matched to a gene: 5. The CDR3 is made up of 13 amino acids. CDR3 coding DNA: TGTGCCTGGAGTGCTGGGACAGGGGAGCGCTACACCTTC. It translates to CAWSAGTGERYTF.

A few counts support this clone. The chain combines TRBV6-6 with TRBJ1-5, with D perhaps TRBD1 (6 bases). Germline V gives CDR1 MNHNY, CDR2 SVGAGI (reference sequence). Trimming pared 5 bases from V and 3 bases from J, leaving 11 bases between. The CDR3 loop spans 14 amino acids. The CDR3 loop reads CASSQGQINQPQHF. CDR3 nucleotide sequence: TGTGCCAGCAGTCAAGGACAGATCAATCAGCCCCAGCATTTT.

V and J are TRBV5-1 and TRBJ2-5, with 9 bases lining up with TRBD1. CDR1 and CDR2 (germline): SGHRS, YFSETQ. Unmatched junction bases numbered 4, after V lost 2 bases and J lost 2 bases. This CDR3 region has 15 residues. CDR3 loop: CASSFLTGGQETQYF. Here the CDR3 DNA reads TGCGCCAGCAGCTTCCTGACAGGGGGACAAGAGACCCAGTACTTC. Variable domain in full (rest from reference TRBV5-1 and TRBJ2-5): KAGVTQTPRYLIKTRGQQVTLSCSPISGHRSVSWYQQTPGQGLQFLFEYFSETQRNKGNFPGRFSGRQFSNSRSEMNVSTLELGDSALYLCASSFLTGGQETQYFGPGTRLLVL.

V gene TRBV2 combines with J gene TRBJ2-6, with D unresolved. Germline lookup yields CDR1 SNHLY and CDR2 FYNNEI. This CDR3 is built from 13 residues. V lost 3 bases and J 4 bases, leaving 4 bases between the germline ends. CDR3 in amino acids: CASSDGGANVLTF. Written as DNA, the CDR3 is TGTGCCAGCAGTGATGGAGGGGCCAACGTCCTGACTTTC. Looking up the rest from reference TRBV2 and TRBJ2-6 gives the full variable domain: EPEVTQTPSHQVTQMGQEVILRCVPISNHLYFYWYRQILGQKVEFLVSFYNNEISEKSEIFDDQFSVERPDGSNFTLKIRSTKLEDSAMYFCASSDGGANVLTFGAGSRLTVL.

The sample holds a few counts of this clone. In DNA, the CDR3 is TGTGCCAGCGCGTCGGGCAGCTCCTACGAGCAGTACTTC. Translation: CASASGSSYEQYF. V gene TRBV28 combines with J gene TRBJ2-7; D is uncertain. CDR3 length: 13 residues. The germline CDR1 and CDR2 sequences are MDHEN and SYDVKM. Trimming shortened V by 8 bases and J by 0 bases, and 11 bases separated the two germline ends.

This clone was found a few times. The rearrangement links TRBV5-1 to TRBJ1-1, with D perhaps matching TRBD1 (5 bases). The germline CDR1 and CDR2 sequences are SGHRS and YFSETQ. V was pared by 7 bases and J by 4 bases, with 17 bases between. There are 14 residues in the CDR3. The CDR3 region is CASGDREGSTEAFF. CDR3 nucleotide sequence: TGCGCCAGCGGTGATCGGGAGGGGAGCACTGAAGCTTTCTTT.

This clone appeared a few times. V and J are TRBV19 and TRBJ1-1, with D possibly being TRBD1 (5 bases). The length of the CDR3 is 15 residues. V lost 1 base, J lost 4 bases, and 13 bases lay in between. Germline CDR1 LNHDA, CDR2 SQIVND (reference sequence). CDR3 nucleotide sequence: TGTGCCAGTAGTATAGGAACGGGGCTGGGCACTGAAGCTTTCTTT. This gives the protein CASSIGTGLGTEAFF.

Notes on this clone: The sample carries other DNA sequences with the same CDR3. V is TRBV5-1 and J is TRBJ1-1, with D tentatively TRBD1 (6 bases). Looked up from germline, CDR1 is SGHRS and CDR2 is YFSETQ. The V and J ends lost 4 bases and 8 bases respectively, with 9 bases between them. CDR3 length: 11 residues. CDR3 amino acids: CASSRGTEAFF. The CDR3 region has the DNA TGCGCCAGCAGCCGTGGGACAGAAGCTTTCTTT.

This clone has just a few counts. The rearrangement uses TRBV10-3 and TRBJ2-7; 7 bases are a match to TRBD2. Per the germline V gene, CDR1 is ENHRY and CDR2 is SYGVKD. This CDR3 region has 13 residues. J lost 2 bases, V lost 6 bases, and 4 bases had no gene match. This CDR3 is CAIRGLLTYEQYF. The CDR3 nucleotides read TGTGCCATCAGGGGACTACTAACCTACGAGCAGTACTTC.

V gene TRBV7-9 combines with J gene TRBJ1-5; no definite D call. The germline V gene has CDR1 SEHNR and CDR2 FQNEAQ (reference sequence). There are 14 residues in the CDR3. The V gene lost 5 bases and the J gene lost 4 bases, with 12 bases spanning the gap. Here the CDR3 reads CASSREGPNQPQHF. The CDR3 nucleotides are TGTGCCAGCAGCCGAGAAGGCCCGAATCAGCCCCAGCATTTT.

Points on this clone: The same CDR3 is also encoded by other DNA sequences in this sample. The chain carries TRBV10-3 and TRBJ1-5, with D perhaps matching TRBD1 (6 bases). The CDR3 contains 14 residues. Germline V lookup: CDR1 ENHRY, CDR2 SYGVKD. Trimming took 6 bases from V and 1 from J, leaving 10 bases between them. As DNA, the CDR3 is TGTGCCATCAGCCCGGGACAAAGCAATCAGCCCCAGCATTTT. Encoded protein: CAISPGQSNQPQHF.

The rearrangement joins TRBV18 to TRBJ1-5; 7 positions match TRBD1. Germline lookup yields CDR1 KGHSH and CDR2 LQKENI. The CDR3 totals 16 residues. The V segment lost 4 bases and the J segment 2 bases; nucleotides outside the gene matches: 8. CDR3 in amino acids: CASSQTADRGNQPQHF. In DNA form, the CDR3 reads TGTGCCAGCTCACAAACGGCCGACAGGGGCAATCAGCCCCAGCATTTT.

The table lists this clone with a few counts. The same CDR3 also results from other DNA sequences found in this sample. The chain joins TRBV27 to TRBJ1-5; D is unclear. Germline V gene sequence: CDR1 MNHEY, CDR2 SMNVEV (reference sequence). The CDR3 is 14 amino acids. The V gene lost 5 bases and the J gene lost 1 base, with 9 bases spanning the gap. The CDR3 is CASSPLGSNQPQHF. In nucleotides, the CDR3 is TGTGCCAGCAGTCCCCTTGGCAGCAATCAGCCCCAGCATTTT.

The chain joins TRBV11-2 to TRBJ2-2, with TRBD2 matching 8 bases. This CDR3 is 14 amino acids long. J gave up 7 bases and V 5 bases, and 6 bases lay outside the gene matches. CDR1 and CDR2 from the germline V gene are SGHAT and FQNNGV. The CDR3 DNA is TGTGCCAGCAGCCCCGGACTAGCTCTCGGGGAGCTGTTTTTT. Its protein is CASSPGLALGELFF.

This clone has only a few counts. The chain employs TRBV29-1 and TRBJ1-2; D not resolved. V lost 6 bases to trimming and J lost 6 bases, with 5 bases between them. Germline V lookup: CDR1 SQVTM, CDR2 ANQGSEA. This CDR3 spans 9 amino acids. This chain's CDR3 is CSVADGYTF. The DNA of the CDR3 is TGCAGCGTCGCCGATGGCTACACCTTC.